One T cell receptor beta chain is described in this entry. Its antigen remains unidentified. Multiplex touch-down PCR with TRB-A/B primers amplified rearranged V-D-J TRB sequences. MiXCR, run by TCRdb on the multiplex PCR reads, gives a single entry per CDR3 protein. The data contain around 2,400 distinct CDR3 sequences, 45% to 55% of them singletons. The data stem from a study of T cell repertoires in aging, cancer and after chemotherapy. Overall study: Six age groups, ranging from 30 or younger to 70 or older, included the donors. The whole study produced a dataset of several million TCR reads.

Notes on the study in general: Compared with age-matched healthy donors, untreated hematological or solid cancer patients showed higher blood TCR clonality.

V was pared by 0 bases and J by 8 bases, with 15 bases between. Germline V gene lookup returns CDR1 SGHRS and CDR2 YFSETQ. The CDR3 spans 16 residues. TCR beta rearrangements were amplified from peripheral blood genomic DNA. This clonotype was obtained from a human donor with a blood cancer. The chain couples TRBV5-1 to TRBJ1-6; D may be TRBD1 (6 bases). Input material: blood. CDR3 DNA sequence: TGCGCCAGCAGCTTGGGGGTCACAGGGCCAGATTCACCCCTCCACTTT. This sequence encodes CASSLGVTGPDSPLHF.